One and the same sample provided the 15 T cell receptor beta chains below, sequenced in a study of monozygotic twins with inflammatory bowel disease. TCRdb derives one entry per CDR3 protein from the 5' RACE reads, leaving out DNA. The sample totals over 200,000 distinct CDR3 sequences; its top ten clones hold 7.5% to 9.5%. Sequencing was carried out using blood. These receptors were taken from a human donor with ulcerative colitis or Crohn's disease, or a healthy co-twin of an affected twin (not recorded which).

The CDR3 loop reads CASSSGTELTEAFF. The chain joins TRBV28 to TRBJ1-1; TCRdb calls TRBD1, which cannot be checked without DNA. Germline CDR1 reads MDHEN; CDR2 reads SYDVKM. The CDR3 consists of 14 residues.

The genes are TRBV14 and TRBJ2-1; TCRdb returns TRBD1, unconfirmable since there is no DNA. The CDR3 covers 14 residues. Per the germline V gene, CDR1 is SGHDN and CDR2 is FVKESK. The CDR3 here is CASSLSRGLGEQFF.

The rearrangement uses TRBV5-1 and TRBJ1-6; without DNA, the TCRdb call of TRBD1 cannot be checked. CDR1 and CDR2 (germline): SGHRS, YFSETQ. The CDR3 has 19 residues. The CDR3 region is CASSTIPRLTGGSNSPLHF.

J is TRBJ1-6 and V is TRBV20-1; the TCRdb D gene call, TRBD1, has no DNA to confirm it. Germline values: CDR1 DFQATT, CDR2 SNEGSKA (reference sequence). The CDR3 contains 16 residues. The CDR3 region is CSAREGGEFGNSPLHF.

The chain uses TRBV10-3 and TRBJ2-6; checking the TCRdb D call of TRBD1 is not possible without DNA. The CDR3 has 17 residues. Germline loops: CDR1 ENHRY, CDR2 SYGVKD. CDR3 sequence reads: CAISSGTGGAGANVLTF.

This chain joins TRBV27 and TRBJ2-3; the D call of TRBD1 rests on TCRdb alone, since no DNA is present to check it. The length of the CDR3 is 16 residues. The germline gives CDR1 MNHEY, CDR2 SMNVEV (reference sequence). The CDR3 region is CASSFRTGDITDTQYF.

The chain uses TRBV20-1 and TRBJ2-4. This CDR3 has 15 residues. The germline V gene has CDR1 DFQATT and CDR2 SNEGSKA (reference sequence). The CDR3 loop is CSASGGILAKNIQYF.

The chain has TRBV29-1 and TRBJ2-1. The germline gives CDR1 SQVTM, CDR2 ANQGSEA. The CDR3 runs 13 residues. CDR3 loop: CSVEVPSYNEQFF.

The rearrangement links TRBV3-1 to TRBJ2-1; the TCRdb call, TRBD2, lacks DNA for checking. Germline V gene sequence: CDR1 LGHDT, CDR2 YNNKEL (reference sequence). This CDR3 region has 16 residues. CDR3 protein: CASSRMGLAGGVEQFF.

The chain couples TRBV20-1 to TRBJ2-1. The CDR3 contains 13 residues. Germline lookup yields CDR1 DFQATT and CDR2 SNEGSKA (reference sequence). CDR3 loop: CSAPVGFYNEQFF.

The chain's CDR3 is CSARDPVKTAQETQYF. This chain links TRBV20-1 with TRBJ2-5; the D call from TCRdb, TRBD1, cannot be confirmed without DNA. Germline V gene data show CDR1 as DFQATT and CDR2 as SNEGSKA (reference sequence). The CDR3 extends over 16 amino acids.

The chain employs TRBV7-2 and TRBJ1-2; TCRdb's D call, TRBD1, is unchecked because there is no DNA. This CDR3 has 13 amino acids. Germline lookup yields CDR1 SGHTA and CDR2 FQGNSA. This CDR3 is CASTRQGVYGYTF.

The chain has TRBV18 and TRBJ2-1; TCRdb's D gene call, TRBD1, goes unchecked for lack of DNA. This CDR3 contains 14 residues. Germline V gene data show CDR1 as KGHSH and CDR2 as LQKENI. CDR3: CASSRGALGNEQFF.

CDR3 sequence: CASSLRGYSGNTIYF. V gene TRBV12-3 or TRBV12-4 combines with J gene TRBJ1-3. The CDR3 runs 15 residues.

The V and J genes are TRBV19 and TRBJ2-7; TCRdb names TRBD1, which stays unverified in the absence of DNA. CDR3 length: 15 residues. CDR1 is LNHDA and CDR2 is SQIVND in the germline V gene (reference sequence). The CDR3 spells CASSGDEKRGIEQYF.